The 26 T cell receptor beta chains below come from one sample, sequenced in a study of Ad26.COV2.S vaccination and SARS-CoV-2 variants. This sample's treatment: roughly 20 received Ad26.COV2.S at low or high dose, single or two shots; about 5 received placebo; per-sample allocation not given. Sampling happened 63 days after the first vaccine or placebo injection. Some clones are missing from TCRdb's copy, which holds only in-frame ones; the method was immunoSEQ multiplex PCR. Counted here are around 340,000 clones, roughly 90% occurring once; the ten biggest clones make up around 11%. The specimen was peripheral blood, collected in a trial of Ad26.COV2.S vaccine versus placebo. Receptor source: a person between 18 and 60 years old who received the Ad26.COV2.S COVID-19 vaccine or a placebo.

V gene TRBV27 combines with J gene TRBJ2-7; 7 bases are a match to TRBD1. The CDR3 length is 16 residues. The V and J ends lost 2 bases and 2 bases, in that order; junction bases with no gene match: 9. CDR1 MNHEY and CDR2 SMNVEV come from the germline V gene (reference sequence). As DNA, the CDR3 is TGTGCCAGCAGTTTAAGTCCACTCGACAGGGCCTACGAGCAGTACTTC. Protein sequence: CASSLSPLDRAYEQYF.

The J gene is TRBJ2-7, the V gene TRBV5-3; no reliable D call. TRBV5-3 is an ORF for which the function is uncertain. V lost 5 bases to trimming and J lost 0 bases, with 12 bases between them. The length of the CDR3 is 14 residues. DNA for the CDR3: TGTGCCAGAAGGTCAAATTGGAGCTCCTACGAGCAGTACTTC. Translation: CARRSNWSSYEQYF.

V and J are TRBV11-2 and TRBJ2-5, with TRBD2 matching over 8 bases. Losses at the gene ends were 1 base for V and 1 base for J; bases not matched to a gene: 5. The CDR3 is 16 residues long. Germline lookup yields CDR1 SGHAT and CDR2 FQNNGV. CDR3 residues: CASSLGGSGAQETQYF. CDR3 nucleotides: TGTGCCAGCAGCTTAGGGGGTAGCGGGGCCCAAGAGACCCAGTACTTC.

The genes are TRBV30 and TRBJ1-6; D not resolved. This CDR3 has 12 amino acids. Germline V CDR1 and CDR2: GTSNPN, SVGIG (reference sequence). The ends were cut back, 5 bases at V and 9 bases at J, with 11 bases in the middle. DNA of the CDR3: TGTGCCTGGTCCGAGATACGTTCACCCCTCCACTTT. Amino acids: CAWSEIRSPLHF.

This sequence joins TRBV2 and TRBJ2-5, with 9 bases that match TRBD1. The germline CDR1 and CDR2 sequences are SNHLY and FYNNEI. This CDR3 contains 13 residues. V was clipped by 5 bases and J by 7 bases; unmatched bases: 5. The CDR3 sequence is CASSPGTGLTQYF. The DNA for the CDR3 is TGTGCCAGCAGTCCCGGGACAGGGTTGACCCAGTACTTC.

The gene calls are TRBV6-5 and TRBJ1-4, with D maybe TRBD1 (5 bases). Germline values: CDR1 MNHEY, CDR2 SVGAGI. The CDR3 contains 16 residues. V lost 0 bases and J lost 3, with 11 bases in between. CDR3 residues: CASSYSTGTANEKLFF. The CDR3 DNA follows: TGTGCCAGCAGTTACTCGACTGGGACGGCTAATGAAAAACTGTTTTTT.

V is TRBV5-4 and J is TRBJ1-2; D possibly corresponds to TRBD1 (6 bases). The CDR3 sequence is 13 residues long. The V and J ends lost 0 bases and 9 bases respectively, with 12 bases between them. Germline V CDR1 and CDR2: SGHNT, YYREEE (reference sequence). This CDR3 reads CASSLGDRKSYTF. DNA of the CDR3: TGTGCCAGCAGCTTGGGTGACAGGAAGAGCTACACCTTC.

CDR3 sequence: CASSPQETQYF. For the CDR3, the DNA is TGTGCCAGCAGCCCCCAAGAGACCCAGTACTTC. The rearrangement links TRBV11-2 to TRBJ2-5; D is undetermined. The V end lost 5 bases, the J end lost 1 base, and 2 bases lay between the germline ends. The CDR3 contains 11 residues. CDR1 and CDR2 from the germline V gene are SGHAT and FQNNGV.

Comment on this clone: Other DNA sequences from this sample encode an identical CDR3 as well. The rearrangement links TRBV7-2 to TRBJ2-1; D is unclear. The CDR3 extends over 11 amino acids. Trimming stripped 1 base from V and 9 bases from J, with 4 bases between. The germline V gene has CDR1 SGHTA and CDR2 FQGNSA. The CDR3 here is CASSLVGEQFF. The CDR3 DNA sequence: TGTGCCAGCAGCTTAGTAGGTGAGCAGTTCTTC.

This clone was seen a single time. The rearrangement links TRBV7-9 to TRBJ1-4; D unclear. CDR3 length: 17 amino acids. V shed 1 base and J shed 8 bases, with 20 bases lying between them. The germline CDR1 and CDR2 sequences are SEHNR and FQNEAQ (reference sequence). The CDR3 loop is CASSLVIILGKQEKLFF. CDR3 coding DNA: TGTGCCAGCAGCTTAGTGATAATCCTGGGGAAGCAAGAAAAACTGTTTTTT. Combining the CDR3 with reference TRBV7-9 and TRBJ1-4 gives the whole variable domain DTGVSQNPRHKITKRGQNVTFRCDPISEHNRLYWYRQTLGQGPEFLTYFQNEAQLEKSRLLSDRFSAERPKGSFSTLEIQRTEQGDSAMYLCASSLVIILGKQEKLFFGSGTQLSVL.

The genes are TRBV6-2 or TRBV6-3 and TRBJ2-4; D is unclear. The CDR3 has 14 residues. Germline lookup yields CDR1 MNHEY and CDR2 SVGEGT. Trimming cost V 4 bases and J 0 bases, with 7 bases left between them. DNA of the CDR3: TGTGCCAGCAGTTTGGCCGTAGCCAAAAACATTCAGTACTTC. Protein: CASSLAVAKNIQYF.

This clone was detected only once. The V call is TRBV24-1, the J call TRBJ2-5, with D maybe TRBD2 (5 bases). V shed 10 bases and J shed 4 bases, with 21 bases lying between them. Germline V lookup: CDR1 KGHDR, CDR2 SFDVKD. There are 15 residues in the CDR3. In DNA form, the CDR3 reads TGTGCCACGAGCCCCTCGGGAAATGAGGGAGAGACCCAGTACTTC. Translating gives CATSPSGNEGETQYF.

A single count supports this clone. V is TRBV3-1 (or the pseudogene TRBV3-2) and J is TRBJ1-6; 9 bases align to TRBD1. The junction had 3 bases not matched to a gene; V was cut back by 5 bases and J by 7 bases. CDR1 is LGHDT, CDR2 YNNKEL, per germline (reference sequence). The CDR3 spans 14 residues. Here the CDR3 DNA reads TGTGCCAGCAGCACGACAGGGGGAAATTCACCCCTCCACTTT. It encodes CASSTTGGNSPLHF.

The V and J genes are TRBV5-1 and TRBJ1-1; 9 positions match TRBD1. Trimming removed 7 bases from V and 5 bases from J; junction bases left unmatched: 12. Looked up from germline, CDR1 is SGHRS and CDR2 is YFSETQ. The CDR3 loop spans 15 amino acids. The CDR3 reads CASYDGYRGQTEAFF. The CDR3, as DNA: TGCGCCAGCTACGACGGGTACAGGGGGCAAACTGAAGCTTTCTTT.

The rearrangement uses TRBV7-9 and TRBJ2-7, with 12 bases aligning to TRBD2. Germline CDR1 and CDR2: SEHNR and FQNEAQ (reference sequence). There are 18 residues in the CDR3. V was pared by 4 bases and J by 2 bases, with 12 bases of the junction left unmatched. The CDR3 nucleotides read TGTGCCAGCAGCTCCCCGGGACTAGCGGGCCTGGGGACCTACGAGCAGTACTTC. Translation: CASSSPGLAGLGTYEQYF.

The genes are TRBV19 and TRBJ1-1; D perhaps matches TRBD1 (6 bases). The ends were cut back, 5 bases at V and 4 bases at J, with 17 bases in the middle. The CDR3 is 15 amino acids. Germline V gives CDR1 LNHDA, CDR2 SQIVND (reference sequence). The CDR3 sequence: CASSLWSTGITEAFF. Written as DNA, the CDR3 is TGTGCCAGTAGTCTTTGGAGTACAGGGATCACTGAAGCTTTCTTT.

This clone was recorded many times. The chain combines TRBV4-3 with TRBJ2-7; 7 bases are a match to TRBD1. Germline loops: CDR1 LGHNA, CDR2 YSLEER. The CDR3 covers 15 residues. Losses at the gene ends were 4 bases for V and 0 bases for J; bases not matched to a gene: 6. DNA of the CDR3: TGCGCCAGCAGCCGTTTCCGACAGGGCTCCTACGAGCAGTACTTC. Its translation: CASSRFRQGSYEQYF.

The rearrangement links TRBV5-1 to TRBJ2-1, with a possible D match to TRBD2 (5 bases). The V gene lost 1 base and the J gene lost 1 base, with 9 bases spanning the gap. The CDR3 spans 15 residues. In germline, CDR1 is SGHRS, CDR2 YFSETQ. CDR3 sequence: CASSLRLASYNEQFF. The CDR3 bases are TGCGCCAGCAGCTTGAGGCTAGCTTCCTACAATGAGCAGTTCTTC.

This chain uses TRBV20-1 with TRBJ1-5; D is perhaps TRBD1 (6 bases). CDR3 length: 14 residues. V lost 3 bases, J lost 6 bases, and 15 bases lay in between. Germline CDR1 DFQATT, CDR2 SNEGSKA (reference sequence). This CDR3 is CSASIQGSFQPQHF. The CDR3 DNA sequence: TGCAGTGCTAGTATACAGGGTTCATTTCAGCCCCAGCATTTT.

The chain joins TRBV11-3 to TRBJ2-1; D ambiguous. This CDR3 has 12 residues. Germline V gene sequence: CDR1 SGHNT, CDR2 YENEEA. Trimming took off 5 bases at V and 10 bases at J, with 12 bases between the two ends. The CDR3 loop is CASSVLANEQFF. The DNA of the CDR3 is TGTGCCAGCAGCGTACTGGCTAACGAGCAGTTCTTC.

This clone was recorded only once. This sequence joins TRBV28 and TRBJ1-2; 7 bases are shared with TRBD1. Germline lookup yields CDR1 MDHEN and CDR2 SYDVKM. CDR3 length: 13 residues. Trimming removed 7 bases from V and 8 bases from J; junction bases left unmatched: 10. CDR3 loop: CASNSGTDRGYTF. Written as DNA, the CDR3 is TGTGCCAGCAATTCCGGGACAGATAGGGGCTACACCTTC.

The V gene is TRBV6-5, the J gene TRBJ1-4; 9 nucleotides match TRBD1. Germline V CDR1 and CDR2: MNHEY, SVGAGI. After removal of 6 bases from V and 7 bases from J, the junction contained 6 bases not matched to a gene. CDR3 length: 14 amino acids. The CDR3 sequence is CASSSGTGSEKLFF. CDR3 bases: TGTGCCAGCAGCTCCGGGACAGGGTCTGAAAAACTGTTTTTT.

The V call is TRBV4-1, the J call TRBJ2-5; D perhaps matches TRBD1 (6 bases). The V end lost 4 bases, the J end lost 5 bases, and 20 bases lay between the germline ends. Germline assignment: CDR1 MGHRA and CDR2 YSYEKL. The CDR3 extends over 16 amino acids. CDR3 in amino acids: CASSPSRAVGGETQYF. CDR3 coding DNA: TGCGCCAGCAGCCCGAGCCGGGCGGTAGGGGGTGAGACCCAGTACTTC.

The J gene is TRBJ1-1, the V gene TRBV7-9; possibly TRBD1 for D (5 bases). Germline CDR1 and CDR2: SEHNR and FQNEAQ (reference sequence). The CDR3 is made up of 15 amino acids. With 0 bases removed from V and 8 bases from J, the gap between germline ends came to 16 bases. CDR3 nucleotides: TGTGCCAGCAGCTTAGCGGGGGATGGCCGGGCCGAAGCTTTCTTT. It encodes CASSLAGDGRAEAFF.

This chain uses TRBV5-1 with TRBJ1-2; D gene ambiguous. This CDR3 contains 14 residues. Looked up from germline, CDR1 is SGHRS and CDR2 is YFSETQ. Trimming pared 0 bases from V and 4 bases from J, leaving 10 bases between. CDR3 DNA sequence: TGCGCCAGCAGCTTGGAGGCAGTCTCCTATGGCTACACCTTC. Its protein is CASSLEAVSYGYTF.

V gene TRBV28 combines with J gene TRBJ1-5; maybe TRBD1 (5 bases). V lost 8 bases and J 3 bases, leaving 14 bases between the germline ends. CDR1 is MDHEN, CDR2 SYDVKM, per germline. CDR3 size: 14 residues. CDR3 coding DNA: TGTGCCAGCCTAGGTTGGGACTCCAATCAGCCCCAGCATTTT. Protein product: CASLGWDSNQPQHF.